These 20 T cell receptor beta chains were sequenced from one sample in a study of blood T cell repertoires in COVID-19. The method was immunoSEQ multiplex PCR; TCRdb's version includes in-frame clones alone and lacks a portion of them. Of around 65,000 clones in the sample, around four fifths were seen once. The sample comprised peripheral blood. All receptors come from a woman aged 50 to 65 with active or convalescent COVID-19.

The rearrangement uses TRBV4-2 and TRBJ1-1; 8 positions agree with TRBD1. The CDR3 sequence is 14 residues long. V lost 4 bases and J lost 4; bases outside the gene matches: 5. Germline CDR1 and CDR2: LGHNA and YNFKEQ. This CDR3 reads CASSRGGQATEAFF. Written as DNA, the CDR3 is TGTGCCAGCAGCCGCGGGGGACAGGCCACTGAAGCTTTCTTT.

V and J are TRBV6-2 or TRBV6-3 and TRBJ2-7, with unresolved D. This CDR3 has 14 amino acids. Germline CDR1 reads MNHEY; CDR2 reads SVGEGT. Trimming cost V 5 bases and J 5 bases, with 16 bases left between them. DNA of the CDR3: TGTGCCAGCAGTCCCTCCGGGTTTTCCGACGAGCAGTACTTC. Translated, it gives CASSPSGFSDEQYF.

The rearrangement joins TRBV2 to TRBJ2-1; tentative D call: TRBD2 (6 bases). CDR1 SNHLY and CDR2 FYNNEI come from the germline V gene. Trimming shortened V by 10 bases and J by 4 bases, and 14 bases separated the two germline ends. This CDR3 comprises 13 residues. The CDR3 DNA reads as TGTGCCACCCGACTAGGATCTTACAATGAGCAGTTCTTC. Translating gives CATRLGSYNEQFF.

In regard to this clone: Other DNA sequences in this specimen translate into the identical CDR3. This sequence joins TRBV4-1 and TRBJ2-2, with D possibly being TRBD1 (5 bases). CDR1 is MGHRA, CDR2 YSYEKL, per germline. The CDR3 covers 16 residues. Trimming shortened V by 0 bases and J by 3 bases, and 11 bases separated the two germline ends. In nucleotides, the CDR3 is TGCGCCAGCAGCCAAGATAGGGGTCGGGACACCGGGGAGCTGTTTTTT. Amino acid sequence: CASSQDRGRDTGELFF.

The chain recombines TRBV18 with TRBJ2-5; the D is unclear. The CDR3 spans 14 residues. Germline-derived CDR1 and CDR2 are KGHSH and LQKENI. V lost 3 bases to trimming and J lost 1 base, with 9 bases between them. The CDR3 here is CASSPENGQETQYF. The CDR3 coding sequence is TGTGCCAGCTCACCGGAGAACGGCCAAGAGACCCAGTACTTC.

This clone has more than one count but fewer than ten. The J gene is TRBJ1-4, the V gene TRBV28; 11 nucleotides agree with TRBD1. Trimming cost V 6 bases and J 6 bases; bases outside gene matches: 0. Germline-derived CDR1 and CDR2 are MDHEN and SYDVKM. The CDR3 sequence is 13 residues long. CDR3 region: CASRGQGDEKLFF. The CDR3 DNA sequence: TGTGCCAGCAGGGGACAGGGGGATGAAAAACTGTTTTTT.

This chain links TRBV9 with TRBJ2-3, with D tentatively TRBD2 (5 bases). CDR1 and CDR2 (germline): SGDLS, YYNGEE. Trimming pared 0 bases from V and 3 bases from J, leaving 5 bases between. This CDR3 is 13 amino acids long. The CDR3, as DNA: TGTGCCAGCAGCGTAGAGCGGACAGATACGCAGTATTTT. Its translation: CASSVERTDTQYF.

The CDR3 coding sequence is TGTGCCAGCTCCCCGGGGGTAGCAACAGATACGCAGTATTTT. It yields the protein CASSPGVATDTQYF. The chain employs TRBV18 and TRBJ2-3; TRBD2 is a possible D gene (6 bases). The CDR3 sequence is 14 residues long. Germline values: CDR1 KGHSH, CDR2 LQKENI. Trimming shortened V by 6 bases and J by 3 bases, and 13 bases separated the two germline ends.

As DNA, the CDR3 is TGTGCCAGCTCACCCCCTAGCGGGCCCTACAATGAGCAGTTCTTC. Translating gives CASSPPSGPYNEQFF. The rearrangement joins TRBV18 to TRBJ2-1; 8 positions agree with TRBD2. The CDR3 runs 15 residues. The ends lost 3 bases at V and 2 bases at J; junction bases unmatched: 3. Germline lookup yields CDR1 KGHSH and CDR2 LQKENI.

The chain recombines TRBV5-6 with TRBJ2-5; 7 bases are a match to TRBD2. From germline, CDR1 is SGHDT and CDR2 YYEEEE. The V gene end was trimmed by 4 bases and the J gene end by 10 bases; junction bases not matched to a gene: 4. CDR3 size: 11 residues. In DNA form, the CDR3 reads TGTGCCAGCAGCCGGACTAGAGTCCAGTACTTC. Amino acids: CASSRTRVQYF.

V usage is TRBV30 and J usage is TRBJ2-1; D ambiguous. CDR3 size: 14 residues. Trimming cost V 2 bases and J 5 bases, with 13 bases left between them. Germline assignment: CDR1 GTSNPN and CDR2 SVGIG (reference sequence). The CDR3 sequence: CAWSWLSAHNEQFF. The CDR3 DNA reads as TGTGCCTGGAGTTGGTTGAGTGCCCACAATGAGCAGTTCTTC.

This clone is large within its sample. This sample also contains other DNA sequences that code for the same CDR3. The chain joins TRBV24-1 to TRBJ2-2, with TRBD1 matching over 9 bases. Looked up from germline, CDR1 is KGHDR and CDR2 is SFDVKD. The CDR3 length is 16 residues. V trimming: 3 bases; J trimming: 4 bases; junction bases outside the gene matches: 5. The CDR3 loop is CATSDPGTGTTGELFF. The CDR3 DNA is TGTGCCACCAGTGATCCCGGGACAGGGACCACCGGGGAGCTGTTTTTT.

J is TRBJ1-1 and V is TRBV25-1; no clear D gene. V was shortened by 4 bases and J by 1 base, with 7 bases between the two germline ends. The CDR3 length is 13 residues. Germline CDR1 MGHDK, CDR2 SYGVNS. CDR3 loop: CASSATGNTEAFF. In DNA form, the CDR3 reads TGTGCCAGCAGTGCGACGGGGAACACTGAAGCTTTCTTT.

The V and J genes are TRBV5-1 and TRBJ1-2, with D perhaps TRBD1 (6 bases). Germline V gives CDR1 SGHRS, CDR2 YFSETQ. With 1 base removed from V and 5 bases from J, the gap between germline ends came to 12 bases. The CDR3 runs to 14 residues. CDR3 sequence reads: CASSLHRVGYGYTF. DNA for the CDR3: TGCGCCAGCAGCTTGCACAGGGTAGGGTATGGCTACACCTTC. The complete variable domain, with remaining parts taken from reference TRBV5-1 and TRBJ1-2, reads KAGVTQTPRYLIKTRGQQVTLSCSPISGHRSVSWYQQTPGQGLQFLFEYFSETQRNKGNFPGRFSGRQFSNSRSEMNVSTLELGDSALYLCASSLHRVGYGYTFGSGTRLTVV.

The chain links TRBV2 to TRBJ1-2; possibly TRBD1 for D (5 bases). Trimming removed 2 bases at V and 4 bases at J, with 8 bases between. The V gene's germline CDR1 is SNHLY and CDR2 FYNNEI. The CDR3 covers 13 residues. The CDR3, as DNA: TGTGCCAGCAGTGAATGGGGGGGCTATGGCTACACCTTC. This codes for CASSEWGGYGYTF.

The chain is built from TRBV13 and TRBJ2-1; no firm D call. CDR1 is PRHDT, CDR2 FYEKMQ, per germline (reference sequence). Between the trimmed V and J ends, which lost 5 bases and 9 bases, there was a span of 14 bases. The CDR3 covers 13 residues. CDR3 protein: CASSPRVWSEQFF. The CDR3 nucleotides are TGTGCCAGCAGCCCCCGAGTCTGGAGTGAGCAGTTCTTC.

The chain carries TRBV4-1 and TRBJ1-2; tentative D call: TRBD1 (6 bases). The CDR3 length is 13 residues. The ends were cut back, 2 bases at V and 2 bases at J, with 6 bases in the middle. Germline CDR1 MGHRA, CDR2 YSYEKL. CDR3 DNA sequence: TGCGCCAGCAGCCAACAGGGGAACTATGGCTACACCTTC. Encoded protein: CASSQQGNYGYTF.

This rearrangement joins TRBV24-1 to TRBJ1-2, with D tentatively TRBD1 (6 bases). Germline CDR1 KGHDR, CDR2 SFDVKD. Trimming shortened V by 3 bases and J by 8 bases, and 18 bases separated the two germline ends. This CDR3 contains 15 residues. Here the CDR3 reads CATSDARGPQGGYTF. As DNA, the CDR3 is TGTGCCACCAGTGATGCCAGGGGTCCCCAGGGCGGCTACACCTTC.

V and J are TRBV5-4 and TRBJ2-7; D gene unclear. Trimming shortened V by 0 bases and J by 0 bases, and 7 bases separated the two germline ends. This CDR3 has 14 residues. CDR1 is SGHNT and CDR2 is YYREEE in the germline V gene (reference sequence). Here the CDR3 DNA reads TGTGCCAGCAGCTTGGGACGCGGCTCCTACGAGCAGTACTTC. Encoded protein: CASSLGRGSYEQYF. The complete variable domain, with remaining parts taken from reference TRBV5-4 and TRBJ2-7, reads ETGVTQSPTHLIKTRGQQVTLRCSSQSGHNTVSWYQQALGQGPQFIFQYYREEENGRGNFPPRFSGLQFPNYSSELNVNALELDDSALYLCASSLGRGSYEQYFGPGTRLTVT.

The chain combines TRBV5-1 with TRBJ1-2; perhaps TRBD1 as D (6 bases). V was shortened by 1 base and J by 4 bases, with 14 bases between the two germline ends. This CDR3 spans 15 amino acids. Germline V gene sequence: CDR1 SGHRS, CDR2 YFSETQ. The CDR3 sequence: CASSLSAGALYGYTF. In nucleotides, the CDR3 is TGCGCCAGCAGCTTGTCTGCAGGGGCGCTCTATGGCTACACCTTC.